This TCR beta chain appears in the sequencing data of a study of cytomegalovirus exposure and HLA in healthy donors. Across the study: HLA-typed donors contributed around 88 million unique TCRs, which were held in an early data release.

This PCR relied on a set of 60 Vbeta primers and 13 Jbeta primers. Libraries were prepared by immunoSEQ multiplex PCR; TCRdb keeps only in-frame clonotypes and omits some of them. Here the sample spans 150,000 to 200,000 clones, 81% being singletons. CDR3 size: 14 residues. Germline lookup yields CDR1 SNHLY and CDR2 FYNNEI. Trimming shortened V by 5 bases and J by 5 bases, and 12 bases separated the two germline ends. The specimen sequenced was PBMCs. The rearrangement links TRBV2 to TRBJ1-4, with D unclear. This clonotype was obtained from a man in his forties or fifties in good health and CMV-seropositive. Written as DNA, the CDR3 is TGTGCCAGCAGTCTCGAACCCGGGAATGAAAAACTGTTTTTT. It yields the protein CASSLEPGNEKLFF. Combining the CDR3 with reference TRBV2 and TRBJ1-4 gives the whole variable domain EPEVTQTPSHQVTQMGQEVILRCVPISNHLYFYWYRQILGQKVEFLVSFYNNEISEKSEIFDDQFSVERPDGSNFTLKIRSTKLEDSAMYFCASSLEPGNEKLFFGSGTQLSVL.